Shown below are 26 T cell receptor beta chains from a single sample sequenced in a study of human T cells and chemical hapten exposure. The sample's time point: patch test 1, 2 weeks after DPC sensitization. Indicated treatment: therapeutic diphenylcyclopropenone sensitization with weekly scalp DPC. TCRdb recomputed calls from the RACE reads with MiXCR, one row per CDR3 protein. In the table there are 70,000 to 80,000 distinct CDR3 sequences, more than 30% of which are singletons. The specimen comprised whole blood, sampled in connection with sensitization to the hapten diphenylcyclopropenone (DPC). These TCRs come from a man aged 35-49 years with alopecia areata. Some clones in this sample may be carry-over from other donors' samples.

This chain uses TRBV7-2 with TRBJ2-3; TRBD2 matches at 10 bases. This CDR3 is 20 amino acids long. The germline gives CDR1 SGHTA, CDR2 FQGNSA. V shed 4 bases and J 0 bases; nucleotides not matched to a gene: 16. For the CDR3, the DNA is TGTGCCAGCAGCTCGAACCTCGAGCGGGAGGGAGTGGTTAGCACAGATACGCAGTATTTT. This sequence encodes CASSSNLEREGVVSTDTQYF.

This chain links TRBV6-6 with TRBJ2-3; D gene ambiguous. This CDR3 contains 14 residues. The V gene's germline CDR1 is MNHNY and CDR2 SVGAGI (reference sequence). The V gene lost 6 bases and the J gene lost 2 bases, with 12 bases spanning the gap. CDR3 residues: CASRTWVSTDTQYF. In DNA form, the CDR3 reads TGTGCCAGCAGGACCTGGGTCTCCACAGATACGCAGTATTTT.

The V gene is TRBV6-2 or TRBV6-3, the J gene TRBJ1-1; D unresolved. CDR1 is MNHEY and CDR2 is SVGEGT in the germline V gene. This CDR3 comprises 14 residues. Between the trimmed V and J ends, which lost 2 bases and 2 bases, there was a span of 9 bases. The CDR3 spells CASSYRSVNTEAFF. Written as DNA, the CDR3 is TGTGCCAGCAGTTACCGATCCGTAAACACTGAAGCTTTCTTT.

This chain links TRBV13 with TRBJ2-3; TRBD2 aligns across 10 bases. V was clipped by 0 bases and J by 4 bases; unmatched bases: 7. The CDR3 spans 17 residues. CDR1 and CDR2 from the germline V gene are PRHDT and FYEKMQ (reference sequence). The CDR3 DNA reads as TGTGCCAGCAGCTTAGGTGCTAGCGGGAGATTTGCAGATACGCAGTATTTT. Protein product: CASSLGASGRFADTQYF.

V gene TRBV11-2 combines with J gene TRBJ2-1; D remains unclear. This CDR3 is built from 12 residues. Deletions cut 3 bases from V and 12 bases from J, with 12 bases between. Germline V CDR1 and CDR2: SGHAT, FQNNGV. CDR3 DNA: TGTGCCAGCAGCTTTAATGCGGTTCTGCAGTTCTTC. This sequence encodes CASSFNAVLQFF.

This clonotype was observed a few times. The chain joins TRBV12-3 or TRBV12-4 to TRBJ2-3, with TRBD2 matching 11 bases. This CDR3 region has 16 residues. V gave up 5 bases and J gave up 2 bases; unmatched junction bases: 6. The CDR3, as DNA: TGTGCCAGCAGTCATCTAGCGGGAGGCTCCACAGATACGCAGTATTTT. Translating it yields CASSHLAGGSTDTQYF.

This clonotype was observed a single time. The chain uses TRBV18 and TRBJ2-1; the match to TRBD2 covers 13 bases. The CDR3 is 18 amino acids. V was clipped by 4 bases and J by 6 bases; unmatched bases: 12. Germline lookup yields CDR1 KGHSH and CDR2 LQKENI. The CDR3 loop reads CASSRIGPRTSGSNEQFF. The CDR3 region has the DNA TGTGCCAGCTCACGAATCGGTCCGCGGACTAGCGGGAGCAATGAGCAGTTCTTC.

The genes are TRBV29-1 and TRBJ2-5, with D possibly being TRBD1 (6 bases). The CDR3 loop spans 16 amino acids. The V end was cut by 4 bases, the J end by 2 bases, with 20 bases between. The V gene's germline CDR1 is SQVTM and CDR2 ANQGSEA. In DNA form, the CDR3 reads TGCAGCGTTGGGGGGCAGGCCGGACGAGTTCAAGAGACCCAGTACTTC. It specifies CSVGGQAGRVQETQYF.

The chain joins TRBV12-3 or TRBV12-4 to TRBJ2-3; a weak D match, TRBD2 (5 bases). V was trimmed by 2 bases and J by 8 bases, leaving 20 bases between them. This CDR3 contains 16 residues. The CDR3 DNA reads TGTGCCAGCAGTTTATCAGAGGCTAGCACGCGCGGTACGCAGTATTTT. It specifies CASSLSEASTRGTQYF.

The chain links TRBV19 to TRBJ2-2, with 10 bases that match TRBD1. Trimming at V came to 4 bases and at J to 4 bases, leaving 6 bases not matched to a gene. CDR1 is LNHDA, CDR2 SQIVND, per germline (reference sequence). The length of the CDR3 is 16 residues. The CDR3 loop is CASSTPGTGATGELFF. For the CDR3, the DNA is TGTGCCAGTAGTACCCCCGGGACAGGGGCCACCGGGGAGCTGTTTTTT.

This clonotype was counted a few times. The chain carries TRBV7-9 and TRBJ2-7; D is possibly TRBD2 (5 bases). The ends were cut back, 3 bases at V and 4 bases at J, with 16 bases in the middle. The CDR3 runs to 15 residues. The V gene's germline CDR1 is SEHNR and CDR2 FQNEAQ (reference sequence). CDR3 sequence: CASSLARAQVYEQYF. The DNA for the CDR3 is TGTGCCAGCAGCTTGGCGAGGGCCCAAGTGTACGAGCAGTACTTC.

In nucleotides, the CDR3 is TGCGCCAGCAGCCAACCGGGACTAGGAGAGACCCAGTACTTC. Its translation: CASSQPGLGETQYF. V gene TRBV5-1 combines with J gene TRBJ2-5; TRBD2 agrees at 8 bases. The CDR3 spans 14 residues. V trimming: 4 bases; J trimming: 4 bases; junction bases outside the gene matches: 6. Germline V gene lookup returns CDR1 SGHRS and CDR2 YFSETQ.

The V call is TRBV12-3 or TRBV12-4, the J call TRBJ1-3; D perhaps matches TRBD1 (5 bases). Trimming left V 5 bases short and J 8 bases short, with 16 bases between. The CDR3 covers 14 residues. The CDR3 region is CASSTGRGTDTIYF. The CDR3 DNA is TGTGCCAGCAGTACGGGACGAGGGACCGACACCATATATTTT.

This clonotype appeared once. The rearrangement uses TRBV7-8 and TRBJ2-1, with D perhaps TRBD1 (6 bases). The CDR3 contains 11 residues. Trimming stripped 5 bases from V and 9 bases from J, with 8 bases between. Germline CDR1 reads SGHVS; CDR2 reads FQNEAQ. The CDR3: CASSPGVEQFF. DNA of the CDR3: TGTGCCAGCAGCCCAGGGGTTGAGCAGTTCTTC. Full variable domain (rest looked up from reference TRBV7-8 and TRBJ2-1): GAGVSQSPRYKVAKRGQDVALRCDPISGHVSLFWYQQALGQGPEFLTYFQNEAQLDKSGLPSDRFFAERPEGSVSTLKIQRTQQEDSAVYLCASSPGVEQFFGPGTRLTVL.

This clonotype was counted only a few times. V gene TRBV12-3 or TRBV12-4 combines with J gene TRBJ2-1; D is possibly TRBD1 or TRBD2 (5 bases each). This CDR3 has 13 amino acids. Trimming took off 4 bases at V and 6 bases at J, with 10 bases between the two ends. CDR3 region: CASSSGSVNEQFF. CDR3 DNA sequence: TGTGCCAGCAGTTCAGGGAGCGTCAATGAGCAGTTCTTC.

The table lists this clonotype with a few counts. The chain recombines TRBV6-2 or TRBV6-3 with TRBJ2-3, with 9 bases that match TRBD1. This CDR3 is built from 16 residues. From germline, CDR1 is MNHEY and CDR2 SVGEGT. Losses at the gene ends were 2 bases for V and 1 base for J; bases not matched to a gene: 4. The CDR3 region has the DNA TGTGCCAGCAGTTACCCTAGGACAGGGGGCACAGATACGCAGTATTTT. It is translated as CASSYPRTGGTDTQYF.

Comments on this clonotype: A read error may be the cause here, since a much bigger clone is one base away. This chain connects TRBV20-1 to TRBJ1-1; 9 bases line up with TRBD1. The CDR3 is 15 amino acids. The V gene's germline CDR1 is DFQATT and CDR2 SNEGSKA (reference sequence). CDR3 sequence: CSVGTGKGMNTETFF. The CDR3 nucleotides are TGCAGTGTAGGGACAGGGAAGGGGATGAACACTGAAACTTTCTTT.

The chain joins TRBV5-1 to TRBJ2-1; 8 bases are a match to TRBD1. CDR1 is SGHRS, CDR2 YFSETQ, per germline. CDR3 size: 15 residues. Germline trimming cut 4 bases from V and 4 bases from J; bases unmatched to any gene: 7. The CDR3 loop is CASSRRGQEYNEQFF. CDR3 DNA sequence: TGCGCCAGCAGCCGTCGGGGACAGGAGTACAATGAGCAGTTCTTC.

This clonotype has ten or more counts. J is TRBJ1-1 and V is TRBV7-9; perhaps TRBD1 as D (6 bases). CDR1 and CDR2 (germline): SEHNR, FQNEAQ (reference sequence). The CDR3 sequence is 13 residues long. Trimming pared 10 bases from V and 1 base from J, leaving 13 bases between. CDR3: CATHRAANTEAFF. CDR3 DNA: TGTGCCACACACAGGGCGGCGAACACTGAAGCTTTCTTT.

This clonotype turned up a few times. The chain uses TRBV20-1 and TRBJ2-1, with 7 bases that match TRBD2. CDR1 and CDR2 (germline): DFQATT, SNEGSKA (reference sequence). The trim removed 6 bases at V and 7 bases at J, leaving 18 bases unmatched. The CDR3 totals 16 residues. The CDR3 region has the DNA TGCAGTGCCACGAACGCGGGCAGCGGGAATGTGAATGAGCAGTTCTTC. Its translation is CSATNAGSGNVNEQFF.

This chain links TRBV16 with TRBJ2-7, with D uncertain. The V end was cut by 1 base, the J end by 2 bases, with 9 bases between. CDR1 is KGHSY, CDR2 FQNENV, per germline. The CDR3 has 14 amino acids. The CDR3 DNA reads TGTGCCAGCAGCCAATTCGGTACAGCCTACGAGCAGTACTTC. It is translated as CASSQFGTAYEQYF.

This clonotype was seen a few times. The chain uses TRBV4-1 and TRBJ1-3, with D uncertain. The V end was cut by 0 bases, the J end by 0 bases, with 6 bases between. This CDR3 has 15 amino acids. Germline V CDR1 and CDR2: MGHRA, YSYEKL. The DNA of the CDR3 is TGCGCCAGCAGCCAAGATAGCAGCTCTGGAAACACCATATATTTT. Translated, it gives CASSQDSSSGNTIYF.

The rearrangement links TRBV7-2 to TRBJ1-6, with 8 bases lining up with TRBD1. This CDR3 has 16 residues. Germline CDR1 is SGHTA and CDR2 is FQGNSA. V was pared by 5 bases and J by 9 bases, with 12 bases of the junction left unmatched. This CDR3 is CASSGPVRGLSSPLHF. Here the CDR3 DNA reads TGTGCCAGCAGCGGGCCCGTCAGGGGGCTGAGTTCACCCCTCCACTTT. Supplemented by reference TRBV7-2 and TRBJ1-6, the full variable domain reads GAGVSQSPSNKVTEKGKDVELRCDPISGHTALYWYRQSLGQGLEFLIYFQGNSAPDKSGLPSDRFSAERTGGSVSTLTIQRTQQEDSAVYLCASSGPVRGLSSPLHFGNGTRLTVT.

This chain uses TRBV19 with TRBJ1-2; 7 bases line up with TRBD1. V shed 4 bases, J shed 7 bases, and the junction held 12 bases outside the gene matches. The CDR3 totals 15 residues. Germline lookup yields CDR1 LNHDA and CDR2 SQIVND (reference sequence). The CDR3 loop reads CASSTRQGRSGGYTF. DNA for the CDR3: TGTGCCAGTAGTACCCGACAGGGTCGCTCGGGTGGCTACACCTTC.

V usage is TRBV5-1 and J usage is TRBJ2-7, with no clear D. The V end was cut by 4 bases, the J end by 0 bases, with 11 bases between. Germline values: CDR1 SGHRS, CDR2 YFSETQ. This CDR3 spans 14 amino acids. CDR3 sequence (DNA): TGCGCCAGCAGCACTGGACGGAACTCCTACGAGCAGTACTTC. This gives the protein CASSTGRNSYEQYF.

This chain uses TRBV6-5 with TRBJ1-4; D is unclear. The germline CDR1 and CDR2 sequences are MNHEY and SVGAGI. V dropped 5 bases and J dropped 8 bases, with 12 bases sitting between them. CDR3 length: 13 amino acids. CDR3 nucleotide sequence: TGTGCCAGCAGTAAGTCACCACGAGAAAAACTGTTTTTT. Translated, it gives CASSKSPREKLFF.